These T cell receptor beta chains were read from a single sample in a study of blood T cells in healthy people across ages. A single record per CDR3 protein comes from TCRdb applying MiXCR to the 5' RACE reads. There are hundreds of thousands of distinct CDR3 sequences in the sample; roughly 50% occur only once, and roughly 22% lies in the top ten. The sequencing sample was made of blood. All receptors derive from a man younger than 45 in good health. The CDR3 runs from the conserved cysteine through the conserved F or W. D genes are given only for firm matches. Part of the rows lack a size; the others show once, few, many or a class for expanded clones.

v_call: TRBV15
j_call: TRBJ2-7
d_call: TRBD2
clone_size: NA
cdr3_nt: TGTGCCACCAGCAGCGGGCGGGGGTTAGGGTACGAGCAGTACTTC
cdr3_aa: CATSSGRGLGYEQYF

v_call: TRBV21-1
j_call: TRBJ1-6
d_call: NA
clone_size: NA
cdr3_nt: TGTGCCAGCAGCAAAGGTGGAAGGAGCCTATATGATTCACCCCTCCACTTT
cdr3_aa: CASSKGGRSLYDSPLHF

v_call: TRBV15
j_call: TRBJ2-7
d_call: TRBD2
clone_size: few
cdr3_nt: TGTGCCACCAGCAGGGGAGGGACTAGCTACGACGAGCAGTACTTC
cdr3_aa: CATSRGGTSYDEQYF

v_call: TRBV25-1
j_call: TRBJ2-5
d_call: NA
clone_size: NA
cdr3_nt: TGTGCCAGCAGGGAAGGGGCCCAGTACTTC
cdr3_aa: CASREGAQYF

v_call: TRBV18
j_call: TRBJ2-7
d_call: TRBD1
clone_size: NA
cdr3_nt: TGTGCCAGCTCATCGGCCCAGGGGGCCCAGTACTTC
cdr3_aa: CASSSAQGAQYF

v_call: TRBV7-2
j_call: TRBJ2-1
d_call: NA
clone_size: NA
cdr3_nt: TGTGCCAGCAGCCCAGTCGCGGGACCGTTCCCCCGGGTGGATGAGCAGTTCTTC
cdr3_aa: CASSPVAGPFPRVDEQFF

v_call: TRBV5-6
j_call: TRBJ1-5
d_call: TRBD1
clone_size: once
cdr3_nt: TGTGCCAGCAGCTTGCAGGGGGAGGCTCAGCCCCAGCATTTT
cdr3_aa: CASSLQGEAQPQHF

v_call: TRBV5-1
j_call: TRBJ2-4
d_call: TRBD1
clone_size: NA
cdr3_nt: TGCGCCAGCAGCTTCACCGGGACAGGAGGAAACATTCAGTACTTC
cdr3_aa: CASSFTGTGGNIQYF

v_call: TRBV7-2
j_call: TRBJ1-6
d_call: NA
clone_size: NA
cdr3_nt: TGTGCCAGCAGCTTATTTTCGACGGTCCCCCTCCACTTT
cdr3_aa: CASSLFSTVPLHF

v_call: TRBV7-8
j_call: TRBJ1-2
d_call: NA
clone_size: few
cdr3_nt: TGTGCCAGCAGTGGCACGATCGCACAAGGCTACACCTTC
cdr3_aa: CASSGTIAQGYTF

v_call: TRBV7-2
j_call: TRBJ2-7
d_call: TRBD2
clone_size: NA
cdr3_nt: TGTGCCAGCAGCTTAATGGGAGGGCTCTACGAGCAGTACTTC
cdr3_aa: CASSLMGGLYEQYF

v_call: TRBV9
j_call: TRBJ2-5
d_call: TRBD2
clone_size: NA
cdr3_nt: TGTGCCAGCAGCGTGGCGGGGGGGCCGGCAGAGACCCAGTACTTC
cdr3_aa: CASSVAGGPAETQYF

v_call: TRBV9
j_call: TRBJ2-3
d_call: TRBD2
clone_size: once
cdr3_nt: TGTGCCAGCAGCTTGAGCGGGAGCGGAGCGGATACGCAGTATTTT
cdr3_aa: CASSLSGSGADTQYF

v_call: TRBV28
j_call: TRBJ2-1
d_call: TRBD1
clone_size: few
cdr3_nt: TGTGCCAGCAGCGACGAGGACAGGGGATTCAATGAGCAGTTCTTC
cdr3_aa: CASSDEDRGFNEQFF

v_call: TRBV12-3/TRBV12-4
j_call: TRBJ2-1
d_call: NA
clone_size: few
cdr3_nt: TGTGCCAGCAGTTTTGCCAGGACCTACAATGAGCAGTTCTTC
cdr3_aa: CASSFARTYNEQFF

v_call: TRBV4-3
j_call: TRBJ2-6
d_call: NA
clone_size: few
cdr3_nt: TGCGCCAGCAGCCAAGATCGTGGACAGAAGAGCTCTGGGGCCAACGTCCTGACTTTC
cdr3_aa: CASSQDRGQKSSGANVLTF

v_call: TRBV15
j_call: TRBJ2-5
d_call: NA
clone_size: NA
cdr3_nt: TGTGCCACCAGCAGTGACCCGAGACAGGAAGAGACCCAGTACTTC
cdr3_aa: CATSSDPRQEETQYF

v_call: TRBV28
j_call: TRBJ2-1
d_call: NA
clone_size: NA
cdr3_nt: TGTGCCAGCAGTCTCGCTGGGGGGGGACGACAGGACTTGTTCTTC
cdr3_aa: CASSLAGGGRQDLFF

v_call: TRBV7-3
j_call: TRBJ2-1
d_call: TRBD1
clone_size: NA
cdr3_nt: TGTGCCAGCAGCTTAACCTCCGGGACAGGGGATGAGCAGTTCTTC
cdr3_aa: CASSLTSGTGDEQFF